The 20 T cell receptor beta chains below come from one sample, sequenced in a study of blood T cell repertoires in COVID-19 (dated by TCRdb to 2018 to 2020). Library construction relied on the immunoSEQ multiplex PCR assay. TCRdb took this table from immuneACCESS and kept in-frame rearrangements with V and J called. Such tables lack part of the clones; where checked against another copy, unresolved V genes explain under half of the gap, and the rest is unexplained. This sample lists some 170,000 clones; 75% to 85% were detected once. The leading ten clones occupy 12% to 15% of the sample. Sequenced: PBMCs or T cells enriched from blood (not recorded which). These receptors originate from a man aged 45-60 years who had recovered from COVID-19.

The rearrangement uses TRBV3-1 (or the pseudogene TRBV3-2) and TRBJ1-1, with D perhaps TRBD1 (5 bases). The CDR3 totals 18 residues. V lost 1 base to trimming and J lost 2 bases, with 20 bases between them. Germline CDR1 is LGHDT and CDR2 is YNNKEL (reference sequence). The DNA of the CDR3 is TGTGCCAGCAGCCAAGGGGGGAGGGGTCTAAATGTAAACACTGAAGCTTTCTTT. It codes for CASSQGGRGLNVNTEAFF.

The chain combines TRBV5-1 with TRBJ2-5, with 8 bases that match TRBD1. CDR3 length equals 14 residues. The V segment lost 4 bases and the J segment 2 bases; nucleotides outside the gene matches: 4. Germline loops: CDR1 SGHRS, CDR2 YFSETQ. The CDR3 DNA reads TGCGCCAGCAGCGCCTACAGGGGGCAAGAGACCCAGTACTTC. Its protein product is CASSAYRGQETQYF.

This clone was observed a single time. CDR3 residues: CASSPRTGDGYTF. CDR3 in DNA: TGTGCCAGCAGCCCCCGCACAGGGGACGGCTACACCTTC. V usage is TRBV3-1 (or the pseudogene TRBV3-2) and J usage is TRBJ1-2, with 7 bases lining up with TRBD1. Per the germline V gene, CDR1 is LGHDT and CDR2 is YNNKEL (reference sequence). The J segment lost 8 bases and the V segment lost 4 bases, leaving 7 bases of the junction unmatched. The CDR3 is 13 amino acids.

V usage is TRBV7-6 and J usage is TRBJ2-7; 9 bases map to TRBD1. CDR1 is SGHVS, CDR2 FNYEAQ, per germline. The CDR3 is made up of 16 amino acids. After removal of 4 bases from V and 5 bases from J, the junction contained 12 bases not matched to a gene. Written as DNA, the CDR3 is TGTGCCAGCAGCTCATCCGGGACAGGGCATTCTGACGAGCAGTACTTC. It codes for CASSSSGTGHSDEQYF.

CDR3 nucleotides: TGTGCCAGCAGCCCGCCGACAGGTTTGAGCGAGCAGTACTTC. It codes for CASSPPTGLSEQYF. This chain links TRBV7-2 with TRBJ2-7; TRBD1 is a possible D gene (6 bases). The CDR3 spans 14 residues. Trimming pared 5 bases from V and 6 bases from J, leaving 17 bases between. Per germline, CDR1 SGHTA and CDR2 FQGNSA.

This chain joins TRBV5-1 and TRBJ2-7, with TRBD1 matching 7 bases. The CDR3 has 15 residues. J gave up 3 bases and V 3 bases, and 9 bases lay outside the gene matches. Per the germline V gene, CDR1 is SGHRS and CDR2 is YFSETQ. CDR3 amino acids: CASSSSGTDIYEQYF. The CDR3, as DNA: TGCGCCAGCAGCTCCTCCGGGACAGATATCTACGAGCAGTACTTC.

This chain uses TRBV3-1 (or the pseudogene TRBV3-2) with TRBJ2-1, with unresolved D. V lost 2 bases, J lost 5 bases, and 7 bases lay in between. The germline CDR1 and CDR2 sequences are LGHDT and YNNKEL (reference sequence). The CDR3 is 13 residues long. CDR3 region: CASSQMGNNEQFF. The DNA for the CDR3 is TGTGCCAGCAGCCAAATGGGCAACAATGAGCAGTTCTTC.

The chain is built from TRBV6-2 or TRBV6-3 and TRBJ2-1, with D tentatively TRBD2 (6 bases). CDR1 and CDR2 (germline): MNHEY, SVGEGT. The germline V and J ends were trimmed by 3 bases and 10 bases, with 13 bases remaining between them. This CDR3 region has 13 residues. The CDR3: CASSYVRGNEQFF. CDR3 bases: TGTGCCAGCAGTTATGTGCGGGGCAACGAGCAGTTCTTC.

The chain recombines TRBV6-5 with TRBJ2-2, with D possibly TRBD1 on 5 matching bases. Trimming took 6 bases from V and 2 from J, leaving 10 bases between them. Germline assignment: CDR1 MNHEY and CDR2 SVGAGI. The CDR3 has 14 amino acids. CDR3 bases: TGTGCCAGCAGGCTCGACAGTAACACCGGGGAGCTGTTTTTT. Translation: CASRLDSNTGELFF.

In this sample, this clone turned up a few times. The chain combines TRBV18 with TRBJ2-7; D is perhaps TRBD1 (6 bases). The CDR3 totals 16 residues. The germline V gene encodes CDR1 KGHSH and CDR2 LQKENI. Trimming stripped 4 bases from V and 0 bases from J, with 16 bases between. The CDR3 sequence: CASSLQTGPHSYEQYF. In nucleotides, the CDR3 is TGTGCCAGCTCACTACAAACAGGGCCACACTCCTACGAGCAGTACTTC.

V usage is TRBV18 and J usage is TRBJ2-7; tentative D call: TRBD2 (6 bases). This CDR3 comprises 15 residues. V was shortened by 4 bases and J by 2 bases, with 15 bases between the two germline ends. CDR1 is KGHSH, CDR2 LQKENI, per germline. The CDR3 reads CASSRGETPPYEQYF. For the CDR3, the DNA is TGTGCCAGCTCACGGGGGGAGACCCCTCCCTACGAGCAGTACTTC.

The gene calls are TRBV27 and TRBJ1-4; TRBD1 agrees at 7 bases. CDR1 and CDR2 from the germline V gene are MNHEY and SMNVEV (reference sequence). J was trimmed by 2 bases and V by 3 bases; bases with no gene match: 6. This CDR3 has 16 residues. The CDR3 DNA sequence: TGTGCCAGCAGTTTCCGACAGGGATGGACTAATGAAAAACTGTTTTTT. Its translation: CASSFRQGWTNEKLFF. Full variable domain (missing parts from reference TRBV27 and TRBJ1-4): EAQVTQNPRYLITVTGKKLTVTCSQNMNHEYMSWYRQDPGLGLRQIYYSMNVEVTDKGDVPEGYKVSRKEKRNFPLILESPSPNQTSLYFCASSFRQGWTNEKLFFGSGTQLSVL.

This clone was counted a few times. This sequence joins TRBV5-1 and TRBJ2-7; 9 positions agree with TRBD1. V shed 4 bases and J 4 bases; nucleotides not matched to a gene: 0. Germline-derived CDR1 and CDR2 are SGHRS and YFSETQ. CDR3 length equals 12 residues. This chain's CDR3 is CASSGQGYEQYF. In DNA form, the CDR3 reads TGCGCCAGCAGCGGACAGGGGTACGAGCAGTACTTC.

This CDR3 reads CASSSERDRGSDYGYTF. CDR3 nucleotides: TGTGCCAGCAGTTCCGAGAGGGACAGGGGGTCGGACTATGGCTACACCTTC. The V and J genes are TRBV27 and TRBJ1-2, with 11 bases matching TRBD1. CDR1 and CDR2 from the germline V gene are MNHEY and SMNVEV (reference sequence). The CDR3 consists of 17 residues. The ends lost 4 bases at V and 3 bases at J; junction bases unmatched: 10.

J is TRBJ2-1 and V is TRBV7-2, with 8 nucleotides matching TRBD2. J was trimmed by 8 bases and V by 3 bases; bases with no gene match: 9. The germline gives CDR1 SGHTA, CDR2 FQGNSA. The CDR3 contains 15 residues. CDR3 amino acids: CASSFAGGGFDEQFF. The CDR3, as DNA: TGTGCCAGCAGCTTTGCGGGGGGCGGATTCGATGAGCAGTTCTTC.

CDR3 protein: CALQGGYF. The DNA of the CDR3 is TGTGCCCTACAGGGGGGGTACTTC. The gene calls are TRBV10-3 and TRBJ2-7; 8 nucleotides match TRBD1. The V and J ends lost 11 bases and 12 bases, in that order; junction bases with no gene match: 3. The germline V gene has CDR1 ENHRY and CDR2 SYGVKD. This CDR3 region has 8 residues.

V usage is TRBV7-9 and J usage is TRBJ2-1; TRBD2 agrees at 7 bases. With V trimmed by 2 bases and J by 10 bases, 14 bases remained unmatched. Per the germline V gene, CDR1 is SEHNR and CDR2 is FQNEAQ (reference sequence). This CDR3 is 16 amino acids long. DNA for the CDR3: TGTGCCAGCAGCTTACTGGGGGACTACCGGAGTTCGGAGCAGTTCTTC. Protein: CASSLLGDYRSSEQFF.

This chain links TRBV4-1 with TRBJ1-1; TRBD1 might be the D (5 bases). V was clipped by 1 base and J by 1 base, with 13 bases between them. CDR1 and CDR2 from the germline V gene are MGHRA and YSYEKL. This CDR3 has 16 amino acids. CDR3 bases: TGCGCCAGCAGCCAAGGAATGAGGGGAGGGAACACTGAAGCTTTCTTT. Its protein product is CASSQGMRGGNTEAFF.

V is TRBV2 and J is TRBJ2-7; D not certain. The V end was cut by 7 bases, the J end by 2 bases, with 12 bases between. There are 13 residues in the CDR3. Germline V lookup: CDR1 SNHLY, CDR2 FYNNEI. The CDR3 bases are TGTGCCAGCATGAAGACATTGGCCTACGAGCAGTACTTC. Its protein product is CASMKTLAYEQYF.

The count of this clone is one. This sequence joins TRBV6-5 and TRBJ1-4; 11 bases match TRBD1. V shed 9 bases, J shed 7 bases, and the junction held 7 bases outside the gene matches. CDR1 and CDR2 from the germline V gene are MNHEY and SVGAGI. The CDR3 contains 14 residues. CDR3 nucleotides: TGTGCCAGTACTCCGGGACAGGGGGGTGAAAAACTGTTTTTT. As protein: CASTPGQGGEKLFF.